Listed below are T cell receptor beta chains from one sample, sequenced in a study of blood T cell repertoires in COVID-19. Using immunoSEQ multiplex PCR, the repertoire was profiled, and TCRdb retains in-frame clones only, with some absent. The sample consists of hundreds of thousands of clones, 88% of them appearing once. The sample taken for sequencing was peripheral blood. The receptors were sampled from a man older than 75 with acute or convalescent COVID-19. CDR3s include the opening cysteine and the closing phenylalanine or tryptophan. D genes are given only for firm matches. Clone sizes are given selectively: once, few, many, or a class where the clone is expanded.

>TRBV27|NA|TRBJ2-7|few
TGTGCCAGCAGCCCAGGACTGGCCTACGAGCAGTACTTC
CASSPGLAYEQYF
>TRBV5-6|NA|TRBJ2-7|NA
TGTGCCAGCAGCTTGGGGACAACTTCCTACGAGCAGTACTTC
CASSLGTTSYEQYF
>TRBV10-3|TRBD2|TRBJ2-3|NA
TGTGCCATCAGTGAGTCGCCTAGCGGGAGCGGTTCAGATACGCAGTATTTT
CAISESPSGSGSDTQYF
>TRBV18|TRBD2|TRBJ2-3|NA
TGTGCCAGCTCAACAACTAGCGGACTCACAGATACGCAGTATTTT
CASSTTSGLTDTQYF
>TRBV7-7|TRBD1|TRBJ2-1|NA
TGTGCTAGCAGCTTGGACAGGTCAAGTGAGCAGTTCTTC
CASSLDRSSEQFF
>TRBV7-2|NA|TRBJ2-3|NA
TGTGCCAGCAGCACATTCACAGATACGCAGTATTTT
CASSTFTDTQYF
>TRBV7-2|NA|TRBJ2-3|NA
TGTGCCAGCACCAAACCAGCGAGGGCAGATACGCAGTATTTT
CASTKPARADTQYF
>TRBV19|TRBD2|TRBJ2-7|NA
TGTGCCAGTGGTAGCGGGAGGTCCTCCTACGAGCAGTACTTC
CASGSGRSSYEQYF
>TRBV6-2/TRBV6-3|TRBD1|TRBJ1-1|few
TGTGCCAGCAGTTACACCGGACAGGGTTTGGCTGAAGCTTTCTTT
CASSYTGQGLAEAFF
>TRBV11-2|TRBD1|TRBJ2-4|NA
TGTGCCAGCAGCCCGGACAGGGCCAACATTCAGTACTTC
CASSPDRANIQYF
>TRBV19|NA|TRBJ1-2|once
TGTGCCAGTAGTCCCCAACAGGGCCAGTATGGCTACACCTTC
CASSPQQGQYGYTF
>TRBV7-2|NA|TRBJ2-1|few
TGTGCCAGCAGCTTAGCGGGGGGGCAAAGTGAGCAGTTCTTC
CASSLAGGQSEQFF
>TRBV7-2|NA|TRBJ1-4|NA
TGTGCCAGCAGCTTAAATCAGGGGCGGAAACTGTTTTTT
CASSLNQGRKLFF
>TRBV28|NA|TRBJ1-4|NA
TGTGCCAGCAGTTCTCCTAATGAAAAACTGTTTTTT
CASSSPNEKLFF
>TRBV6-2/TRBV6-3|NA|TRBJ2-6|NA
TGTGCCAGCAGCCCCCGAGGGAAGGGTGTAATCTCTGGGGCCAACGTCCTGACTTTC
CASSPRGKGVISGANVLTF
>TRBV27|TRBD1|TRBJ1-2|NA
TGTGCCAGCAGTTTCCCCCCGGACAGGGAAAACTATGGCTACACCTTC
CASSFPPDRENYGYTF
>TRBV10-3|NA|TRBJ2-2|NA
TGTGCCATCAGTGAGGCAGGGAACACCGGGGAGCTGTTTTTT
CAISEAGNTGELFF
>TRBV18|NA|TRBJ1-1|once
TGTGCCAGCTCTACAGGACAGAACACTGAAGCTTTCTTT
CASSTGQNTEAFF
>TRBV7-3|TRBD1|TRBJ1-1|NA
TGTGCCAGCAGCCTAAGGACAGGCCGTGAAGCTTTCTTT
CASSLRTGREAFF
>TRBV19|NA|TRBJ1-1|NA
TGTGCCAGTAGTTATCGGGACACTGAAGCTTTCTTT
CASSYRDTEAFF
>TRBV24-1|TRBD1|TRBJ2-3|NA
TGTGCCACCAGTCCCGACAGGGCTCCTAGCACAGATACGCAGTATTTT
CATSPDRAPSTDTQYF
>TRBV7-8|NA|TRBJ2-5|NA
TGTGCCAGCAGCCCGGTAAAACAAGAGACCCAGTACTTC
CASSPVKQETQYF
>TRBV6-5|NA|TRBJ2-5|NA
TGTGCCAGCAGCGCCGGGACATTGGGACGAGAGACCCAGTACTTC
CASSAGTLGRETQYF
>TRBV24-1|TRBD1|TRBJ1-2|NA
TGTGCCACCAGTGAACCACAGGGGTTTGTGTGTGGCTACACCTTC
CATSEPQGFVCGYTF
>TRBV19|NA|TRBJ2-3|NA
TGTGCCAGTACCATCGGACTTATGAGCGGAGATACGCAGTATTTT
CASTIGLMSGDTQYF